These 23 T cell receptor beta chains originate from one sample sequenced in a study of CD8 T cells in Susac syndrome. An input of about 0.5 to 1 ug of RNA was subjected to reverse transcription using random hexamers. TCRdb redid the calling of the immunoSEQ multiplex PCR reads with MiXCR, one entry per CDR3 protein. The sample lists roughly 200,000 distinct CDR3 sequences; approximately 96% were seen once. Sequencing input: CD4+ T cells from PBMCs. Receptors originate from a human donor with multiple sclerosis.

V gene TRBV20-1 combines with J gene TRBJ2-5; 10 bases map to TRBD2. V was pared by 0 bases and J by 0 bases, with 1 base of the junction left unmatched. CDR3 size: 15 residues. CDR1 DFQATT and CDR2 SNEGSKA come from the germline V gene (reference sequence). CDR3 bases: TGCAGTGCTAGAGATCTAGCGGGGGACCAAGAGACCCAGTACTTC. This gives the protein CSARDLAGDQETQYF.

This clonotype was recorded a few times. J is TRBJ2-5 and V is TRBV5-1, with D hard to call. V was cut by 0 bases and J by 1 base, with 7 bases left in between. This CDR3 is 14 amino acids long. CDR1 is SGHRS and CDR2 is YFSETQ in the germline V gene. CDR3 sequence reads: CASSLVGSQETQYF. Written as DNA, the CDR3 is TGCGCCAGCAGCTTGGTCGGCAGCCAAGAGACCCAGTACTTC.

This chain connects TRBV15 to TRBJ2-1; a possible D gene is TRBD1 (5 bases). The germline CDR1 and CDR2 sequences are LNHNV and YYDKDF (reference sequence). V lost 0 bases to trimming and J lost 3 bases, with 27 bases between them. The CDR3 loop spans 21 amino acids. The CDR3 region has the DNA TGTGCCACCAGCAGAGAAGGTTCGACAGCATCCCCCCCGCTGCGCTACAATGAGCAGTTCTTC. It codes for CATSREGSTASPPLRYNEQFF.

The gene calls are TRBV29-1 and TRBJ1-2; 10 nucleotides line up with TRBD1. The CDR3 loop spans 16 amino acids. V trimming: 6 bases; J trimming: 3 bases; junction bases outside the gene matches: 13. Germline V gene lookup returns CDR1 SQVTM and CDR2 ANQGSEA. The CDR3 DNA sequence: TGCAGCGTCGTTCCAAGGACAGGGGGAAGTGACTATGGCTACACCTTC. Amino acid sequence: CSVVPRTGGSDYGYTF.

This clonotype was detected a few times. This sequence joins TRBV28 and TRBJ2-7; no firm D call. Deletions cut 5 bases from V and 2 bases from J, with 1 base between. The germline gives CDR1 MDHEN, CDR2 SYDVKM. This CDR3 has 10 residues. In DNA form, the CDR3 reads TGTGCCAGCAGTGCCTACGAGCAGTACTTC. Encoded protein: CASSAYEQYF.

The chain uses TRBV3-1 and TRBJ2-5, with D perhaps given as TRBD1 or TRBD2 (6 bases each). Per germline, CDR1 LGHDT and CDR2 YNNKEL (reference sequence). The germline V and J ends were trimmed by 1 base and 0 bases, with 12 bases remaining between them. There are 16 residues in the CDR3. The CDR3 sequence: CASSQGVGGYQETQYF. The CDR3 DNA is TGTGCCAGCAGCCAAGGGGTCGGGGGCTACCAAGAGACCCAGTACTTC.

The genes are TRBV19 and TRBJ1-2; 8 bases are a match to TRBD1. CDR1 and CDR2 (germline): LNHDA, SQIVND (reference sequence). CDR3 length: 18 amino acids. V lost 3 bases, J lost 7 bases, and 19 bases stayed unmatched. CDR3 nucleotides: TGTGCCAGTAGTATTCCCGAGGCCGGACAGGGATTTGTCGGTGGCTACACCTTC. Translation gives CASSIPEAGQGFVGGYTF.

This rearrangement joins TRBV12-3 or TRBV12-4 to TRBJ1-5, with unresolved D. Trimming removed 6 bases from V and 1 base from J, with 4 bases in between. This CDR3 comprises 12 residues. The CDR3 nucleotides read TGTGCCAGCAGGAACAGCAATCAGCCCCAGCATTTT. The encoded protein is CASRNSNQPQHF.

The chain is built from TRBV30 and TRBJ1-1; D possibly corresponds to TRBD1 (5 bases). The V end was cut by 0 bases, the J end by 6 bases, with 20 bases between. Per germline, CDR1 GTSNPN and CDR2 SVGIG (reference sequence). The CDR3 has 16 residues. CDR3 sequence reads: CAWSVFGAGFRPEAFF. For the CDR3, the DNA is TGTGCCTGGAGTGTATTTGGTGCAGGGTTCAGGCCTGAAGCTTTCTTT.

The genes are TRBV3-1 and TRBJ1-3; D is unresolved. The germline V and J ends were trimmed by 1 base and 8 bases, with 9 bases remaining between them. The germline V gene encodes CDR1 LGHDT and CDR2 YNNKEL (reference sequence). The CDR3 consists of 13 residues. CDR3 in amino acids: CASSQGRRDTIYF. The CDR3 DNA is TGTGCCAGCAGCCAAGGACGTCGGGACACCATATATTTT.

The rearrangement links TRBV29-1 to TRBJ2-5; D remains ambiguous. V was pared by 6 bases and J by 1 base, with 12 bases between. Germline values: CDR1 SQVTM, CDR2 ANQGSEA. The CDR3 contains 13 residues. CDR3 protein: CSVVGNRQETQYF. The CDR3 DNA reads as TGCAGCGTCGTCGGTAACCGCCAAGAGACCCAGTACTTC.

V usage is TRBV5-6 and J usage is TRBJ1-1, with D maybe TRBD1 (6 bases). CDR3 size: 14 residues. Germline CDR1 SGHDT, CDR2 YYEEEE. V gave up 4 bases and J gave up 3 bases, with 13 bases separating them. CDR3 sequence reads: CASSTQGIYTEAFF. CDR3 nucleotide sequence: TGTGCCAGCAGCACACAGGGAATTTACACTGAAGCTTTCTTT.

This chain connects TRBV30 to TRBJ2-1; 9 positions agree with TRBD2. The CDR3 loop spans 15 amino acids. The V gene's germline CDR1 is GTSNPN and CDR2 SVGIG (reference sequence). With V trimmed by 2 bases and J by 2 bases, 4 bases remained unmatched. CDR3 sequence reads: CAWSWLAGTYNEQFF. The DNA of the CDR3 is TGTGCCTGGAGTTGGCTAGCGGGGACCTACAATGAGCAGTTCTTC.

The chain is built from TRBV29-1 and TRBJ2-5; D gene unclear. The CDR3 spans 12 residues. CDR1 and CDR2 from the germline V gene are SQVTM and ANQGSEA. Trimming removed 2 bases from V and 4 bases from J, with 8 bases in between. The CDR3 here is CSVERGRETQYF. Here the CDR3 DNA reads TGCAGCGTTGAACGTGGGCGAGAGACCCAGTACTTC.

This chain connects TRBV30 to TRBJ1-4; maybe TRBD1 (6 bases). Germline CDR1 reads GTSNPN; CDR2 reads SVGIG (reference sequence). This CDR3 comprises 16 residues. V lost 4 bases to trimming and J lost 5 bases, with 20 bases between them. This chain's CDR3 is CAWTRQAGVLNEKLFF. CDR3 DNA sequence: TGTGCCTGGACCCGACAGGCGGGGGTATTAAATGAAAAACTGTTTTTT.

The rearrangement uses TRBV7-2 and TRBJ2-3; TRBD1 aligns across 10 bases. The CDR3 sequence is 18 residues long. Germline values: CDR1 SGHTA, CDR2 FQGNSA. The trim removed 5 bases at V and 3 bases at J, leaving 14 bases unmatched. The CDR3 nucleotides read TGTGCCAGCAGCCCCCGACCCGGGACAGGGGATAGGACAGATACGCAGTATTTT. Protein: CASSPRPGTGDRTDTQYF.

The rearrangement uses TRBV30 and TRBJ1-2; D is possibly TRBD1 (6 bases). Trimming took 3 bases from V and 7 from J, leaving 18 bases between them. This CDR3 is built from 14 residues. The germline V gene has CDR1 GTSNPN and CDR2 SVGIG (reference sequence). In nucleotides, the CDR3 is TGTGCCTGGAGCCCACTGGGGGGACATAGTGGCTACACCTTC. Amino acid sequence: CAWSPLGGHSGYTF.

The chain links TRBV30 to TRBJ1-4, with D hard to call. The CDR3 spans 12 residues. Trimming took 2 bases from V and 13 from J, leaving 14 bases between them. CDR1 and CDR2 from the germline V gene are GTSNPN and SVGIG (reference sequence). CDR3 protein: CAWSRSSQSLFF. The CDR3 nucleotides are TGTGCCTGGAGTCGCAGCAGTCAGTCACTGTTTTTT.

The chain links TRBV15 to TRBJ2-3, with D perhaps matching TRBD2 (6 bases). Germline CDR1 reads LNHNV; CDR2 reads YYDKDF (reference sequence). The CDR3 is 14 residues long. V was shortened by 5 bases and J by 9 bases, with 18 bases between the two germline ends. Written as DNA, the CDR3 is TGTGCCACCAGCTCTTCGGGGGACTCAGGGACGCAGTATTTT. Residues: CATSSSGDSGTQYF.

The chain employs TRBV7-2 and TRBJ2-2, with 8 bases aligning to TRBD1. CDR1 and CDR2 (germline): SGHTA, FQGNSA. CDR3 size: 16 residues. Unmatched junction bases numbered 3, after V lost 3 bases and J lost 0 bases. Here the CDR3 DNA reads TGTGCCAGCAGCTTCCCGGGACAGGCGAACACCGGGGAGCTGTTTTTT. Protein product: CASSFPGQANTGELFF.

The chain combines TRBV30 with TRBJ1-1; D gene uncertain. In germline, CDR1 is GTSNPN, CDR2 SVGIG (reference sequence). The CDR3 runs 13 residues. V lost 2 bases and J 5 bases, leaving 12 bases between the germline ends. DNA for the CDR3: TGTGCCTGGAGTACGGACCGGGGTACTGAAGCTTTCTTT. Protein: CAWSTDRGTEAFF. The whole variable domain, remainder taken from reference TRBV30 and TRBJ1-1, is SQTIHQWPATLVQPVGSPLSLECTVEGTSNPNLYWYRQAAGRGLQLLFYSVGIGQISSEVPQNLSASRPQDRQFILSSKKLLLSDSGFYLCAWSTDRGTEAFFGQGTRLTVV.

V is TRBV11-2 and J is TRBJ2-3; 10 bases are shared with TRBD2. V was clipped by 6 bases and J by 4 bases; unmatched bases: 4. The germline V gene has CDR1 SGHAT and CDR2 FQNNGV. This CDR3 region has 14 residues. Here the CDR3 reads CASSKTSGSDTQYF. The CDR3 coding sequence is TGTGCCAGCAGTAAGACTAGCGGGTCAGATACGCAGTATTTT.

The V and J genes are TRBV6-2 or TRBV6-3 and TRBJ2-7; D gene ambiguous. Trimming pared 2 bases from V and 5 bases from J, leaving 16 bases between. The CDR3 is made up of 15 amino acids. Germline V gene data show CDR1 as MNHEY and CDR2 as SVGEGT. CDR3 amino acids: CASSYMAWGSNEQYF. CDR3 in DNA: TGTGCCAGCAGTTACATGGCTTGGGGTTCGAACGAGCAGTACTTC.